This TCR beta chain was recovered during a study of cytomegalovirus exposure and HLA in healthy donors. Study-level information: The same platform as the approximately 730 first-cohort repertoires was used for the roughly 130 validation repertoires, a later analysis reported. Study outcomes and limitations: First-cohort TCR clusters were later found to tend to co-occur in the 90 to 150 validation repertoires. The listing of 150 to 200 TCR beta chains classed them as cytomegalovirus-associated.

The data were produced by immunoSEQ multiplex PCR, yet TCRdb's version contains in-frame clones alone and is incomplete. This sample has 82,000 or so clones, with just under 95% found just once. Germline V CDR1 and CDR2: KGHSH, LQKENI. This CDR3 spans 17 amino acids. The V and J ends lost 6 bases and 1 base respectively, with 19 bases between them. About this clone itself: Its antigen is still unknown.

Donors were drawn from the roughly 110-subject validation cohort, separate from the approximately 620-subject first cohort. The sequencing sample was made of PBMCs. The gene calls are TRBV18 and TRBJ1-5; the D gene is possibly TRBD1 (5 bases). The receptor was derived from a man aged 18 to 30 in good health and CMV-seronegative. CDR3 nucleotides: TGTGCCAGCTCCCCGTGGGGGGGGAGCGTGAGCAATCAGCCCCAGCATTTT. It translates to CASSPWGGSVSNQPQHF.